Shown below are 5 T cell receptor beta chains from a single sample sequenced in a study of regulatory dendritic cells for organ transplantation. These TCRs are of unknown antigen specificity. Sorted T cells were CFSE-labeled and cultured 5 days with allogeneic regulatory or mature dendritic cells at 1:10. The method was immunoSEQ multiplex PCR; TCRdb's version includes in-frame clones alone and lacks a portion of them. The data show 20,000 or so clones, approximately 80% seen once. The sample consisted of memory CD4+ T cells from blood cultured with regulatory dendritic cells. The subset was: CD45RO+ memory T cells. The receptor source for this set is a human donor in good health.

This rearrangement joins TRBV28 to TRBJ2-7, with D tentatively TRBD2 (5 bases). Germline CDR1 MDHEN, CDR2 SYDVKM. The CDR3 consists of 11 residues. The V and J ends lost 8 bases and 4 bases respectively, with 9 bases between them. The CDR3 sequence is CASLGAYEQYF. Written as DNA, the CDR3 is TGTGCCAGCCTGGGAGCGTACGAGCAGTACTTC.

The chain combines TRBV18 with TRBJ2-1; possibly TRBD1 or TRBD2 for D (5 bases each). CDR3 length equals 13 residues. Looked up from germline, CDR1 is KGHSH and CDR2 is LQKENI. The germline V and J ends were trimmed by 4 bases and 5 bases, with 9 bases remaining between them. The CDR3 DNA follows: TGTGCCAGCTCACGGGACGTCAACAATGAGCAGTTCTTC. Amino acids: CASSRDVNNEQFF.

The V gene is TRBV2, the J gene TRBJ2-5, with TRBD2 matching 10 bases. The CDR3 runs to 16 residues. V lost 3 bases and J lost 2; bases outside the gene matches: 6. The germline gives CDR1 SNHLY, CDR2 FYNNEI. The CDR3 region has the DNA TGTGCCAGCAGTGACCTACTAGCGGGAAAACAAGAGACCCAGTACTTC. Residues: CASSDLLAGKQETQYF.

This clone was seen just once. DNA of the CDR3: TGTGCCAGCAGCGTAGCTTTAGATAACTATGGCTACACCTTC. Translated, it gives CASSVALDNYGYTF. The chain combines TRBV9 with TRBJ1-2; D unclear. Per germline, CDR1 SGDLS and CDR2 YYNGEE. The CDR3 runs to 14 residues. V was trimmed by 0 bases and J by 1 base, leaving 7 bases between them.

The genes are TRBV30 and TRBJ2-1, with D possibly TRBD2 on 7 matching bases. V was cut by 5 bases and J by 9 bases, with 14 bases left in between. The CDR3 runs to 12 residues. Germline V gene data show CDR1 as GTSNPN and CDR2 as SVGIG (reference sequence). The DNA of the CDR3 is TGTGCCTGGGGGCGGGGGCTTAGTGAGCAGTTCTTC. Amino acid sequence: CAWGRGLSEQFF.